This TCR beta chain is drawn from a study of CD8+ T cells in alopecia areata. This CDR3 is built from 14 residues. The V gene's germline CDR1 is MNHEY and CDR2 SMNVEV (reference sequence). Losses at the gene ends were 3 bases for V and 6 bases for J; bases not matched to a gene: 4. Details on this clone: What it binds is not known.

Study-level findings and limits: Patients displayed less clarity in TCR sharing than mice, a finding possibly related to HLA.

Lesional scalp punch biopsies and peripheral blood were collected from alopecia areata patients. RNA extraction was followed by reverse transcription into cDNA, which acted as the sequencing template. The repertoire was sequenced with immunoSEQ multiplex PCR; TCRdb's copy has only in-frame clones and lacks some. Seen here are around 34,000 clones, roughly 53% observed once, and the top ten hold around 40%. The chain joins TRBV27 to TRBJ2-7, with 11 nucleotides matching TRBD2. What was sequenced was NKG2D-high CD8+ T cells sorted from blood. This receptor was taken from a human donor with alopecia areata. The CDR3 is CASSFSGRAGEQYF. In DNA form, the CDR3 reads TGTGCCAGCAGTTTTAGCGGGAGGGCCGGCGAGCAGTACTTC.